This T cell receptor beta chain was obtained from a study of blood T cell repertoires in COVID-19 (TCRdb year 2020). Notes on the research overall: Samples covering the acute and convalescent phases of COVID-19 were provided by collaborators in the United States, Italy and Spain. The prospective study material was composed of cDNA or gDNA derived from T cells, B-cell-depleted T cells, or PBMCs. The dataset comprised deeply sampled blood TCRbeta repertoires from subjects exposed to, actively infected with, or recovered from COVID-19. A freely available public database, intended as a resource for researchers studying the immune response to SARS-CoV-2, is where the repertoires were released. Samples were obtained from the ongoing ImmuneRACE study (first 160 participants) and from some 1,200 subjects provided by 6 global collaborators. Nearly every sample came with metadata listing a de-identified subject ID, COVID-19 status, age in years and sex. Where available, HLA class I and class II types were taken from metadata supplied by the sample provider and were not determined by assay-based typing. Paper-wide results and their limitations: How much clinical and demographic metadata was included differed by source and by participant, and the metadata was provided uncurated.

From V the trimming removes 5 bases and from J it removes 5 bases, while the gene matches leave 8 bases of the junction unaccounted for. CDR1 is given as MDHEN and CDR2 as SYDVKM, both from the germline V gene. The CDR3 numbers 15 residues from cysteine through phenylalanine. The retained sequence is limited to the CDR3, 45 bases, with the frame set at the first base. With respect to this clone: What this receptor recognizes is not known. No clone much larger than this one lies a single base away; base qualities are absent.

TCRbeta CDR3 regions were amplified from genomic DNA using the immunoSEQ Assay, a bias-controlled multiplex PCR. For the original study's pipeline: The number of nucleated cells in each sample was estimated by amplification of reference gene primers within the assay. To quantify the absolute abundance of each unique TCRbeta CDR3 rearrangement, sequence reads were collapsed and filtered. For each sample, productive Simpson clonality was calculated by taking the square root of Simpson's diversity index across productive rearrangements. TCRdb's version of the immuneACCESS table is confined to in-frame rearrangements and falls short of the full clone set. An unresolved V gene accounts for under half of the shortfall where checked; the remainder is of unknown origin. V and J calls and clone size come straight from that table; D and trimming were deduced from the DNA. Present in this sample are approximately 240,000 clones, approximately 83% of which were seen just once. The top ten constitute roughly 3% of the sample.

Another Seattle source contributed samples from volunteer blood donors who had recovered from COVID-19. Each collaborating institution followed its own protocols to collect whole blood in K2EDTA tubes. For TCRbeta analysis, collaborators shipped samples as frozen whole blood, isolated PBMCs, or DNA extracted from either of those sample types. The chain uses TRBV28 and TRBJ2-2; 7 bases in the middle match TRBD2. The clonotype comes from a woman between 25 and 40 years old who had recovered from COVID-19. Sample: peripheral blood. CDR3 sequence: CASSPLGEGTGELFF. The DNA reads TGTGCCAGCAGTCCCTTGGGGGAGGGGACCGGGGAGCTGTTTTTT.